The T cell receptor (beta chain) described here comes from a study of breast tumors, draining lymph nodes, adjacent tissues. This clonotype was counted at least ten times. Germline V gene data show CDR1 as SGHVS and CDR2 as FQNEAQ. Trimming stripped 4 bases from V and 4 bases from J, with 13 bases between. This CDR3 spans 15 amino acids. Using its own MiXCR run on the multiplex PCR reads, TCRdb lists one record per CDR3 protein. The sample contains some 230,000 distinct CDR3 sequences, roughly a third of which appear only once. The lymph nodes were axillary draining lymph nodes from breast cancer patients.

The chain is built from TRBV7-8 and TRBJ1-4; perhaps TRBD1 as D (6 bases). This sequence was found in a female donor with breast cancer. Some clones in this sample may be carry-over from other donors' samples. Sequencing was done on a sample of axillary lymph node tissue. CDR3 sequence reads: CASSSLQGLNEKLFF. The CDR3 bases are TGTGCCAGCAGCTCACTACAGGGACTTAATGAAAAACTGTTTTTT.